The source of this T cell receptor (beta chain) is a study of human T cells and chemical hapten exposure. Study-wide background: Sensitization involved placing 2% DPC onto a 2 cm by 2 cm region of upper inner arm skin. Points from the study as a whole: With regard to DPC sensitization, TCRs above 1 in 1000 frequency did not change. Among expanded TCRs, significantly more large CDR3 similarity clusters formed than among controls.

This clonotype was recorded a few times. Its specificity is not known. Described time point: patch test 2, 6 weeks after DPC sensitization. As for treatment: therapeutic diphenylcyclopropenone sensitization with weekly scalp DPC. From germline, CDR1 is DFQATT and CDR2 SNEGSKA (reference sequence). The CDR3 consists of 14 residues. J lost 4 bases, V lost 4 bases, and 8 bases had no gene match. Individual cDNA molecules (in the library) carried attached unique molecular identifiers. Each CDR3 protein gets one entry after TCRdb re-called the RACE reads with MiXCR. The sample shows 80,000 to 95,000 distinct CDR3 sequences, 11% of them seen only once.

This sequence originates from a man aged 40-49 years with alopecia areata. Some clones in this sample may be carry-over from other donors' samples. The source was whole blood, collected in connection with sensitization to the hapten diphenylcyclopropenone (DPC). The V gene is TRBV20-1, the J gene TRBJ2-3, with TRBD2 identical over 7 bases. CDR3 sequence (DNA): TGCAGTGCTACCAGACTAGCTCAGGCAGATACGCAGTATTTT. Its translation: CSATRLAQADTQYF.